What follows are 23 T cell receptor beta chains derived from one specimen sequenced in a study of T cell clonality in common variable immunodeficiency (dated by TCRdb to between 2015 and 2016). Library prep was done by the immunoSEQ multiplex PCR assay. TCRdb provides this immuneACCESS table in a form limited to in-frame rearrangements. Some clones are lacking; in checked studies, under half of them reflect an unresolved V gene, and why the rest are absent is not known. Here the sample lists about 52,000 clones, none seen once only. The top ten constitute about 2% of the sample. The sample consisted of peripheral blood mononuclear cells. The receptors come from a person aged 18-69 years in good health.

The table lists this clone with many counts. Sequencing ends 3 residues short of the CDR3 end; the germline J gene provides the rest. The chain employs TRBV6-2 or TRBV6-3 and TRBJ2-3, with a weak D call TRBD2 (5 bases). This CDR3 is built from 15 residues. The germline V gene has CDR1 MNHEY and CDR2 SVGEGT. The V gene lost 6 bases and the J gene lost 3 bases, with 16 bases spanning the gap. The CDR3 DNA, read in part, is TGTGCCAGCAGCCAGAGAACTAGTAGAACAGATACG. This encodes CASSQRTSRTDT. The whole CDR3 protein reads CASSQRTSRTDTQYF.

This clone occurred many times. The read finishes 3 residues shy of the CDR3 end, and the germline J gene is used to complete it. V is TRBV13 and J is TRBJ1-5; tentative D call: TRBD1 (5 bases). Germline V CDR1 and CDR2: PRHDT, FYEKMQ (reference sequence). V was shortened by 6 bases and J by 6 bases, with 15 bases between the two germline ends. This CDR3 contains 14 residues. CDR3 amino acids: CASSRGGSGQPQHF. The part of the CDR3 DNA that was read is TGTGCCAGCAGTCGTGGGGGGTCGGGTCAGCCC.

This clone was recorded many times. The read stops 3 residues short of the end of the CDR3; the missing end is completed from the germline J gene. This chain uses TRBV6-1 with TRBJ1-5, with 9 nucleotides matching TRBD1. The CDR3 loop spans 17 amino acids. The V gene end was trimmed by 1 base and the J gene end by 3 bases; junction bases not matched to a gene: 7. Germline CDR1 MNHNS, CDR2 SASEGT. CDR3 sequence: CASSEGGDRVPNQPQHF. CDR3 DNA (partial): TGTGCCAGCAGTGAAGGGGGGGACAGGGTACCCAATCAGCCC.

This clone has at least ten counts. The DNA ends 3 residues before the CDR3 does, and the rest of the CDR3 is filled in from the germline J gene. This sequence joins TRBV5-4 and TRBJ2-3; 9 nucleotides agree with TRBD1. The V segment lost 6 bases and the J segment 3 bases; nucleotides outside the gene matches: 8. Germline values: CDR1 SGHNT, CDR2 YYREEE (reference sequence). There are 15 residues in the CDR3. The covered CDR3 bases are TGTGCCAGCACCCGCACAGGGGGCAAAACAGATACG. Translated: CASTRTGGKTDT. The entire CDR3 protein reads CASTRTGGKTDTQYF.

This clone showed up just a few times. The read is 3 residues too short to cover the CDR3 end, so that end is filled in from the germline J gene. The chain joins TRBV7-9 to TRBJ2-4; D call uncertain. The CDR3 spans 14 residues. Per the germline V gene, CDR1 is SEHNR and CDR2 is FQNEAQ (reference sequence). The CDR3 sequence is CASSLVLLENGQYF. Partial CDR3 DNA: TGTGCCAGCAGCTTAGTACTGCTAGAAAATGGT.

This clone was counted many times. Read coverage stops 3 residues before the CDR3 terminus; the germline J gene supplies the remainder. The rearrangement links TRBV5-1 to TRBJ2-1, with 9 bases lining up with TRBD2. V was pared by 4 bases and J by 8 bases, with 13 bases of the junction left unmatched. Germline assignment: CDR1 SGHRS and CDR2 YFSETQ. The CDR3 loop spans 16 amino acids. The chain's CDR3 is CASSPMTTGTSYEQFF. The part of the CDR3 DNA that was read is TGCGCCAGCAGCCCAATGACCACCGGGACTAGCTATGAG.

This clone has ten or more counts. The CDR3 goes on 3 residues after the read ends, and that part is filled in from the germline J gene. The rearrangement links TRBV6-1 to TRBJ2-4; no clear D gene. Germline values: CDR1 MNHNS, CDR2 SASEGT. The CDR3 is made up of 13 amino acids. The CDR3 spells CASSEAVAYPQYF. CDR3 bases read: TGTGCCAGCAGTGAAGCAGTGGCATATCCT.

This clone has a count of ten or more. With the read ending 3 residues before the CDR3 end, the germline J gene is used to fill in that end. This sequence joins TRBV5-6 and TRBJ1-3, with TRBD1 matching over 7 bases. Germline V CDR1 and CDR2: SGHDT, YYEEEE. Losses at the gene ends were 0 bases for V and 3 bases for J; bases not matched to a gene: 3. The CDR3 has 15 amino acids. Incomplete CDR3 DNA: TGTGCCAGCAGCTTGGGAGGGGGCCATGGAAACACC. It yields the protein CASSLGGGHGNT. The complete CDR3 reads CASSLGGGHGNTIYF. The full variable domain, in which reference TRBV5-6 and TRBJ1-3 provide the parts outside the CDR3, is DAGVTQSPTHLIKTRGQQVTLRCSPKSGHDTVSWYQQALGQGPQFIFQYYEEEERQRGNFPDRFSGHQFPNYSSELNVNALLLGDSALYLCASSLGGGHGNTIYFGEGSWLTVV.

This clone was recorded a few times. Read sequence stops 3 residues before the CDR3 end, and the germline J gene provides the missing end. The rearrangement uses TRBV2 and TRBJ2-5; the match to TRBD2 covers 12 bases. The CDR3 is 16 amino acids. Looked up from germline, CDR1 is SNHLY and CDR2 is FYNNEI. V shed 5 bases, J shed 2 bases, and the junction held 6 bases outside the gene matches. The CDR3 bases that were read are TGTGCCAGCAGTTCTCGGACTAGCGGGAAACAAGAGACC. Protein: CASSSRTSGKQET. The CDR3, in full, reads CASSSRTSGKQETQYF.

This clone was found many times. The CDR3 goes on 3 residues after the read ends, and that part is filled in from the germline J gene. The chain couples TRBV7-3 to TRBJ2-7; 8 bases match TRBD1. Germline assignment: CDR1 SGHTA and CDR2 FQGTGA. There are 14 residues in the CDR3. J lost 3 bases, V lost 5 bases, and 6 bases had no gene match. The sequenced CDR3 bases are TGTGCCAGCAGCCAACTAGGACAGGGCTACGAG. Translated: CASSQLGQGYE. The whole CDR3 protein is CASSQLGQGYEQYF.

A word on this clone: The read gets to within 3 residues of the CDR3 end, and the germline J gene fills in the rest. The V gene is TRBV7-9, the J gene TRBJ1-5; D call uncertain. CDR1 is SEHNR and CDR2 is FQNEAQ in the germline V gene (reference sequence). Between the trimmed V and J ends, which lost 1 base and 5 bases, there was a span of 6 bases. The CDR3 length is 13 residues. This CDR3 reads CASSLGEDQPQHF. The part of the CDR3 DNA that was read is TGTGCCAGCAGCTTAGGTGAGGATCAGCCC.

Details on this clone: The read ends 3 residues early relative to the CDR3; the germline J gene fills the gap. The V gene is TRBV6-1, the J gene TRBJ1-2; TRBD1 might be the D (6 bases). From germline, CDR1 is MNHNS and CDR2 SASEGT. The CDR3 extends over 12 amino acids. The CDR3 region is CASSGLAGDYTF. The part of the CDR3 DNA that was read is TGTGCCAGCAGTGGCCTAGCAGGGGAC.

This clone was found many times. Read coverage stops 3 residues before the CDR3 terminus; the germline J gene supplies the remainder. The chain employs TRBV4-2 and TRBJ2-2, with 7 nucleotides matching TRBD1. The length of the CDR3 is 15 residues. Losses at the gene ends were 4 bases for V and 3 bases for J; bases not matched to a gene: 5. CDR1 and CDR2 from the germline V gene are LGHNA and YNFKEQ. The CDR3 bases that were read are TGTGCCAGCAGCCCAAACACAGGGGACACCGGGGAG. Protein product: CASSPNTGDTGE. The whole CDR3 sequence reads CASSPNTGDTGELFF.

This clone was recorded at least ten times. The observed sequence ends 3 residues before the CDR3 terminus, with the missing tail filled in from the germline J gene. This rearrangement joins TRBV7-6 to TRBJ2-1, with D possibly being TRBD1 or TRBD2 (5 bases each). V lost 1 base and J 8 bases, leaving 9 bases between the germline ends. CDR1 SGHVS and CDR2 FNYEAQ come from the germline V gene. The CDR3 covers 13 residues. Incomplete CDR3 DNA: TGTGCCAGCAGCTTAGGACGAGGGGATGAG. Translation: CASSLGRGDE. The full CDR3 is CASSLGRGDEQFF.

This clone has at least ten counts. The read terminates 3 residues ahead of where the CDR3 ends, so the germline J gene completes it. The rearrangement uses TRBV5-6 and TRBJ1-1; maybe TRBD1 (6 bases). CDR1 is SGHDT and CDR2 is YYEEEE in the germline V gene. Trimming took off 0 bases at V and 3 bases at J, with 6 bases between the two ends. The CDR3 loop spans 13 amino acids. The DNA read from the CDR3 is TGTGCCAGCAGCTTGGCAGGGGACACTGAA. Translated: CASSLAGDTE. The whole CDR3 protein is CASSLAGDTEAFF.

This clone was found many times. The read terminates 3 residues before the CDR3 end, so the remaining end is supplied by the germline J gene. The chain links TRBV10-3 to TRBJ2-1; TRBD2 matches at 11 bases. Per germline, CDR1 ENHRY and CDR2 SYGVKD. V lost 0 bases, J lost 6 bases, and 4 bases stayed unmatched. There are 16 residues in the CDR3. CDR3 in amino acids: CAISESVTSGINEQFF. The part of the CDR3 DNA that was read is TGTGCCATCAGTGAGTCGGTGACTAGCGGGATCAATGAG.

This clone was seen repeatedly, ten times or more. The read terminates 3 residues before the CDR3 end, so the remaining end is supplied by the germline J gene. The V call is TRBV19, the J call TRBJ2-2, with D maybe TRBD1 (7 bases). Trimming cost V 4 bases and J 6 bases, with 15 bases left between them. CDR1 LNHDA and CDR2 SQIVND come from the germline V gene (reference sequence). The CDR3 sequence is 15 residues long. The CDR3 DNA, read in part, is TGTGCCAGTAGTAGAATCAGGGGGGACGCCGGGGAG. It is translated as CASSRIRGDAGE. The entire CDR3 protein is CASSRIRGDAGELFF.

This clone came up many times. This CDR3 reads CASSPDSSYEQYF. The CDR3 bases that were read are TGTGCCAGTAGTCCAGACTCCTCCTACGAG. The chain couples TRBV19 to TRBJ2-7; D is ambiguous. The CDR3 end lies 3 residues beyond the end of the read and is filled in from the germline J gene. V was trimmed by 5 bases and J by 0 bases, leaving 8 bases between them. Germline CDR1 and CDR2: LNHDA and SQIVND (reference sequence). The CDR3 has 13 residues.

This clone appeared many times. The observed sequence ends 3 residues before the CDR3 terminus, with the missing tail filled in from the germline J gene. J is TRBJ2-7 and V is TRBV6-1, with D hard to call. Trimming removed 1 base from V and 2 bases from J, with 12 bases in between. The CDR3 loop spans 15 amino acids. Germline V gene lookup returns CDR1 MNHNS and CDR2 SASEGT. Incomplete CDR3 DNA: TGTGCCAGCAGTGAAGTGGCTCAAGGGCCCTACGAG. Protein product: CASSEVAQGPYE. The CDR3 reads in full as CASSEVAQGPYEQYF.

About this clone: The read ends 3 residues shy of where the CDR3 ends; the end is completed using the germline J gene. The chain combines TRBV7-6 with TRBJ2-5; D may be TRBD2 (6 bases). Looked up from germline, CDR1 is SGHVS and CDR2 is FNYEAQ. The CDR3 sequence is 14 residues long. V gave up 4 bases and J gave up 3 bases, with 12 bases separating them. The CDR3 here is CASSSLSGEETQYF. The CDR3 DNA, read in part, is TGTGCCAGCAGCTCCCTATCGGGGGAAGAGACC. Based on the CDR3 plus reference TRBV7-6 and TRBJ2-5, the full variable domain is GAGVSQSPRYKVTKRGQDVALRCDPISGHVSLYWYRQALGQGPEFLTYFNYEAQQDKSGLPNDRFSAERPEGSISTLTIQRTEQRDSAMYRCASSSLSGEETQYFGPGTRLLVL.

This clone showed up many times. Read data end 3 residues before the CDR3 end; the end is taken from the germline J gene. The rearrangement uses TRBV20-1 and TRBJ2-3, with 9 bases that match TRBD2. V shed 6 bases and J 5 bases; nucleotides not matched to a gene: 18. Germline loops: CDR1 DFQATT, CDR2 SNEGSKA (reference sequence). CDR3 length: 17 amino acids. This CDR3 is CSAYPPRTSALRDTQYF. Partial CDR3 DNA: TGCAGTGCATACCCCCCCCGGACTAGCGCCCTTCGAGATACG.

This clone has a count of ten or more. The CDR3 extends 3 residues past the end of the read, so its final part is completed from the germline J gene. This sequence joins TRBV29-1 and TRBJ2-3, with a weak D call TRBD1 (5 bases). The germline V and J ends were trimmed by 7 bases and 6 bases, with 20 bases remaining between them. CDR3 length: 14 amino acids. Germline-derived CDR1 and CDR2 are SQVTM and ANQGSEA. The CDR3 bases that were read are TGCAGCGCCGGGCTCCAGGGCCTGGTTGATACG. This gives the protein CSAGLQGLVDT. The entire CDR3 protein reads CSAGLQGLVDTQYF.

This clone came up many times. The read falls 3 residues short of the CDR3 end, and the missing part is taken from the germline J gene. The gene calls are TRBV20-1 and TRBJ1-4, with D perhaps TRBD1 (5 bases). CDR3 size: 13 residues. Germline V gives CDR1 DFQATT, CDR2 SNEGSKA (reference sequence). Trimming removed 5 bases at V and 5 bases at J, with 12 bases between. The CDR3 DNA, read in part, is TGCAGTGCTCTCCGGACACCCAATGAAAAA. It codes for CSALRTPNEK. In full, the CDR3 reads CSALRTPNEKLFF.